Shown below are 27 T cell receptor beta chains from a single sample sequenced in a study of blood T cell repertoires in COVID-19. This table comes from immunoSEQ multiplex PCR, and its TCRdb copy is limited to in-frame clones, with some not included. This table has about 270,000 clones, 75% to 90% appearing once. Sample: PBMCs or T cells enriched from blood (not recorded which). The receptors shown here come from a woman in her 30s with acute COVID-19.

The chain is built from TRBV7-6 and TRBJ1-1, with 9 bases that match TRBD1. This CDR3 region has 15 residues. The germline V gene encodes CDR1 SGHVS and CDR2 FNYEAQ. J gave up 4 bases and V 2 bases, and 5 bases lay outside the gene matches. Here the CDR3 reads CASSLNDRGITEAFF. The DNA for the CDR3 is TGTGCCAGCAGCTTAAATGACAGGGGGATCACTGAAGCTTTCTTT.

The genes are TRBV6-5 and TRBJ2-1, with 8 nucleotides matching TRBD2. Germline CDR1 reads MNHEY; CDR2 reads SVGAGI. The ends lost 6 bases at V and 15 bases at J; junction bases unmatched: 13. This CDR3 is built from 13 residues. Here the CDR3 DNA reads TGTGCCAGCAGGGTTACTAGCGGCTCCGGGCCGTTCTTC. It codes for CASRVTSGSGPFF.

This clone was observed a few times. V and J are TRBV28 and TRBJ2-7, with a weak D call TRBD1 (6 bases). The ends were cut back, 10 bases at V and 0 bases at J, with 13 bases in the middle. The CDR3 is made up of 13 amino acids. Germline V gives CDR1 MDHEN, CDR2 SYDVKM. For the CDR3, the DNA is TGTGCCATCACCGGACAGAGCTCCTACGAGCAGTACTTC. Translation gives CAITGQSSYEQYF.

The chain employs TRBV30 and TRBJ2-2; 8 bases map to TRBD1. Germline trimming cut 6 bases from V and 6 bases from J; bases unmatched to any gene: 6. This CDR3 is 13 amino acids long. Germline CDR1 GTSNPN, CDR2 SVGIG (reference sequence). The CDR3, as DNA: TGTGCCTGCCGGACAGGGTTTTCCGGGGAGCTGTTTTTT. As protein: CACRTGFSGELFF.

This clone came up a few times. This chain uses TRBV28 with TRBJ2-1, with D possibly matching TRBD1 (5 bases). The CDR3 covers 16 residues. V lost 6 bases and J 7 bases, leaving 22 bases between the germline ends. Germline-derived CDR1 and CDR2 are MDHEN and SYDVKM. CDR3 protein: CASSAMPIGKGNEQFF. DNA for the CDR3: TGTGCCAGCAGCGCGATGCCGATAGGCAAGGGGAATGAGCAGTTCTTC.

This chain uses TRBV24-1 with TRBJ2-1; 7 positions match TRBD1. The J segment lost 2 bases and the V segment lost 2 bases, leaving 8 bases of the junction unmatched. From germline, CDR1 is KGHDR and CDR2 SFDVKD. The CDR3 extends over 17 amino acids. The CDR3 DNA is TGTGCCACCAGTGATTCGGAAGACAGGGCCCCCTACAATGAGCAGTTCTTC. It specifies CATSDSEDRAPYNEQFF.

This clone was seen just once. This chain joins TRBV2 and TRBJ1-1; unclear D gene. Trimming cost V 9 bases and J 8 bases, with 16 bases left between them. This CDR3 is 12 amino acids long. Germline loops: CDR1 SNHLY, CDR2 FYNNEI. The CDR3 region has the DNA TGTGCCAGTTGCCCGCCGGGGAGGGAAGCTTTCTTT. Translation: CASCPPGREAFF.

V is TRBV6-5 and J is TRBJ1-1; D is unresolved. The CDR3 contains 12 residues. Germline lookup yields CDR1 MNHEY and CDR2 SVGAGI. Between the trimmed V and J ends, which lost 7 bases and 7 bases, there was a span of 13 bases. This CDR3 reads CASKRSNYEAFF. The CDR3, as DNA: TGTGCCAGCAAACGTTCCAACTATGAAGCTTTCTTT.

The V and J genes are TRBV29-1 and TRBJ2-3, with TRBD1 as a possible D gene (5 bases). This CDR3 contains 13 residues. V lost 4 bases and J 2 bases, leaving 10 bases between the germline ends. CDR1 SQVTM and CDR2 ANQGSEA come from the germline V gene. CDR3 DNA: TGCAGCGTTGTTGGGGCAGACACAGATACGCAGTATTTT. Its translation is CSVVGADTDTQYF.

This rearrangement joins TRBV6-5 to TRBJ2-2, with no clear D. CDR3 length equals 13 residues. The V and J ends lost 0 bases and 4 bases respectively, with 3 bases between them. Germline CDR1 MNHEY, CDR2 SVGAGI. Written as DNA, the CDR3 is TGTGCCAGCAGTTACTCCGGCACCGGGGAGCTGTTTTTT. Encoded protein: CASSYSGTGELFF.

This clone was detected only a few times. The same CDR3 also results from other DNA sequences found in this sample. V usage is TRBV4-2 and J usage is TRBJ2-7; TRBD2 aligns across 11 bases. There are 17 residues in the CDR3. Germline CDR1 is LGHNA and CDR2 is YNFKEQ. J gave up 2 bases and V 0 bases, and 6 bases lay outside the gene matches. The CDR3 protein is CASSQEYGTSGTYEQYF. The CDR3 DNA is TGTGCCAGCAGCCAAGAATACGGGACTAGCGGTACCTACGAGCAGTACTTC.

CDR3 coding DNA: TGTGCCAGCAGCGGGGGGACAGGGGGATCTCGCGAGCAGTACTTC. It is translated as CASSGGTGGSREQYF. The rearrangement links TRBV7-2 to TRBJ2-7; 11 nucleotides align to TRBD1. Germline CDR1 SGHTA, CDR2 FQGNSA. V lost 5 bases and J lost 6; bases outside the gene matches: 9. This CDR3 comprises 15 residues.

The V call is TRBV28, the J call TRBJ1-2; TRBD1 is a possible D gene (5 bases). This CDR3 comprises 13 residues. V lost 3 bases, J lost 7 bases, and 12 bases lay in between. Germline values: CDR1 MDHEN, CDR2 SYDVKM. CDR3 residues: CASSFGGRGGYTF. DNA for the CDR3: TGTGCCAGCAGTTTTGGCGGGAGGGGTGGCTACACCTTC.

DNA for the CDR3: TGTGCCAGCAGCCAGGGACAGTCGAACACTGAAGCTTTCTTT. Translated, it gives CASSQGQSNTEAFF. The chain joins TRBV3-1 (or the pseudogene TRBV3-2) to TRBJ1-1; 7 bases map to TRBD1. With 3 bases clipped from V and 1 base from J, the junction kept 2 bases outside the gene matches. CDR3 length equals 14 residues. Germline loops: CDR1 LGHDT, CDR2 YNNKEL (reference sequence).

The rearrangement joins TRBV28 to TRBJ2-7, with 8 bases lining up with TRBD1. This CDR3 has 14 amino acids. Germline V gene lookup returns CDR1 MDHEN and CDR2 SYDVKM. After removal of 3 bases from V and 6 bases from J, the junction contained 7 bases not matched to a gene. Here the CDR3 DNA reads TGTGCCAGCAGTTTTGGGGACAGGTATGGCGAGCAGTACTTC. As protein: CASSFGDRYGEQYF.

The CDR3 DNA is TGTGCCAGCAGCTCCCAAAGGACTAGCGGGAGGGCGGTAGATACGCAGTATTTT. It codes for CASSSQRTSGRAVDTQYF. The chain uses TRBV7-2 and TRBJ2-3; 15 nucleotides line up with TRBD2. This CDR3 is built from 18 residues. Germline V CDR1 and CDR2: SGHTA, FQGNSA. J gave up 5 bases and V 4 bases, and 10 bases lay outside the gene matches. The full variable domain, completed using reference TRBV7-2 and TRBJ2-3, is GAGVSQSPSNKVTEKGKDVELRCDPISGHTALYWYRQSLGQGLEFLIYFQGNSAPDKSGLPSDRFSAERTGGSVSTLTIQRTQQEDSAVYLCASSSQRTSGRAVDTQYFGPGTRLTVL.

The chain has TRBV5-1 and TRBJ1-1; D gene ambiguous. The V and J ends lost 7 bases and 3 bases respectively, with 13 bases between them. The CDR3 has 13 amino acids. Germline loops: CDR1 SGHRS, CDR2 YFSETQ. The CDR3 DNA reads as TGCGCCAGCTTCAGCGGAAGGGACACTGAAGCTTTCTTT. It translates to CASFSGRDTEAFF. The full variable domain, its missing parts supplied by reference TRBV5-1 and TRBJ1-1, is KAGVTQTPRYLIKTRGQQVTLSCSPISGHRSVSWYQQTPGQGLQFLFEYFSETQRNKGNFPGRFSGRQFSNSRSEMNVSTLELGDSALYLCASFSGRDTEAFFGQGTRLTVV.

The V gene is TRBV7-8, the J gene TRBJ1-3; 11 nucleotides align to TRBD1. With V trimmed by 0 bases and J by 1 base, 11 bases remained unmatched. Germline-derived CDR1 and CDR2 are SGHVS and FQNEAQ. This CDR3 comprises 20 residues. The CDR3 protein is CASSLALWDRGSPSGNTIYF. CDR3 nucleotide sequence: TGTGCCAGCAGCTTAGCGTTGTGGGACAGGGGGAGTCCTTCTGGAAACACCATATATTTT.

The rearrangement links TRBV4-3 to TRBJ2-1; 8 bases match TRBD1. This CDR3 spans 16 amino acids. CDR1 and CDR2 from the germline V gene are LGHNA and YSLEER. V shed 1 base, J shed 6 bases, and the junction held 8 bases outside the gene matches. The CDR3 sequence: CASSQVWRDRSNEQFF. CDR3 coding DNA: TGCGCCAGCAGCCAAGTTTGGCGGGACAGGTCCAATGAGCAGTTCTTC.

This chain's CDR3 is CASSLPSGSSTDTQYF. For the CDR3, the DNA is TGTGCCAGCAGCTTACCTAGCGGGAGTAGCACAGATACGCAGTATTTT. The gene calls are TRBV11-2 and TRBJ2-3; 10 positions agree with TRBD2. The trim removed 2 bases at V and 0 bases at J, leaving 2 bases unmatched. This CDR3 spans 16 amino acids. From germline, CDR1 is SGHAT and CDR2 FQNNGV.

The chain carries TRBV28 and TRBJ1-6, with D unclear. V lost 4 bases and J lost 7, with 20 bases in between. Germline assignment: CDR1 MDHEN and CDR2 SYDVKM. The CDR3 length is 17 residues. Written as DNA, the CDR3 is TGTGCCAGCAGTTCCTCCGGGATACCGACACCGAATTCACCCCTCCACTTT. Its translation is CASSSSGIPTPNSPLHF.

The rearrangement joins TRBV29-1 to TRBJ2-2; D is ambiguous. Germline V lookup: CDR1 SQVTM, CDR2 ANQGSEA. V lost 4 bases to trimming and J lost 5 bases, with 5 bases between them. The CDR3 consists of 11 residues. This chain's CDR3 is CSVVVTGELFF. CDR3 nucleotides: TGCAGCGTTGTCGTTACCGGGGAGCTGTTTTTT.

V gene TRBV4-1 combines with J gene TRBJ1-4, with 7 bases lining up with TRBD1. The length of the CDR3 is 16 residues. Germline CDR1 MGHRA, CDR2 YSYEKL. V was pared by 2 bases and J by 1 base, with 4 bases of the junction left unmatched. The CDR3 nucleotides read TGCGCCAGCAGCCAACCTACAGGGGTAACTAATGAAAAACTGTTTTTT. Translated, it gives CASSQPTGVTNEKLFF.

The table lists this clone with a few counts. CDR3 in amino acids: CASSSTANTEAFF. CDR3 in DNA: TGTGCCAGCAGTTCGACAGCGAACACTGAAGCTTTCTTT. The chain links TRBV6-6 to TRBJ1-1; D is perhaps TRBD1 (5 bases). In germline, CDR1 is MNHNY, CDR2 SVGAGI (reference sequence). The CDR3 is made up of 13 amino acids. The V end lost 4 bases, the J end lost 1 base, and 7 bases lay between the germline ends.

The V and J genes are TRBV27 and TRBJ2-3, with 7 bases aligning to TRBD1. V dropped 2 bases and J dropped 0; count of bases not matched to a gene: 14. Germline lookup yields CDR1 MNHEY and CDR2 SMNVEV (reference sequence). This CDR3 region has 19 residues. CDR3 residues: CASSLTLPQGVTSTDTQYF. In DNA form, the CDR3 reads TGTGCCAGCAGTTTAACCCTACCTCAGGGGGTTACTAGCACAGATACGCAGTATTTT.

This rearrangement joins TRBV28 to TRBJ1-2, with D perhaps TRBD1 (5 bases). In germline, CDR1 is MDHEN, CDR2 SYDVKM. Trimming took 8 bases from V and 4 from J, leaving 14 bases between them. This CDR3 region has 13 residues. Here the CDR3 DNA reads TGTGCCAGCGTGTCGGACACTACCTATGGCTACACCTTC. Translated, it gives CASVSDTTYGYTF.

This chain uses TRBV28 with TRBJ1-5, with D perhaps TRBD1 (6 bases). Germline lookup yields CDR1 MDHEN and CDR2 SYDVKM. Trimming shortened V by 6 bases and J by 15 bases, and 27 bases separated the two germline ends. CDR3 length: 15 residues. For the CDR3, the DNA is TGTGCCAGCAGCCACCGCCGACAGGCTATCCCGGCCTCGCATTTT. Protein product: CASSHRRQAIPASHF.